The rows below give T cell receptor beta chains drawn from one sample of a study of shared clonotypes between healthy human individuals. The table came from immunoSEQ multiplex PCR; TCRdb's copy has only in-frame clones and leaves some out. The sample carries approximately 840,000 clones, around 96% recorded once. Sequencing was carried out using naive CD8+ T cells sorted from blood. These receptors all come from a man aged 25-40 years in good health. The CDR3 runs from the conserved cysteine through the conserved F or W. The D gene is left open where the match is weak.

D gene,J gene,V gene,CDR3 protein
-,TRBJ2-1,TRBV14,CASSQGLYNEQFF
-,TRBJ2-1,TRBV18,CASTTAQENEQFF
-,TRBJ1-2,TRBV7-9,CASSSYGYTF
-,TRBJ2-5,TRBV7-7,CASSQNRFQETQYF
-,TRBJ2-5,TRBV29-1,CSVDSVQGGSGETQYF
-,TRBJ2-7,TRBV5-4,CASSQAGNSYEQYF
-,TRBJ2-3,TRBV25-1,CASSELGADTQYF
TRBD1,TRBJ2-7,TRBV19,CASSPTGGTYEQYF
-,TRBJ1-2,TRBV2,CASSDWGAGYTF
-,TRBJ1-2,TRBV29-1,CSVLFYGYTF
-,TRBJ2-7,TRBV7-2,CASSDSYEQYF
TRBD2,TRBJ2-5,TRBV6-1,CASSDFAGEEETQYF
TRBD1,TRBJ2-1,TRBV7-9,CASSSRDRTYNEQFF
TRBD1,TRBJ1-1,TRBV7-2,CASRNSGTGAPEAFF
TRBD1,TRBJ1-2,TRBV10-1,CASTFKGQAPREGAGSSDYGYTF
-,TRBJ2-7,TRBV5-1,CASSPDSPYEQYF
-,TRBJ2-3,TRBV7-9,CASSLADLGYTQYF